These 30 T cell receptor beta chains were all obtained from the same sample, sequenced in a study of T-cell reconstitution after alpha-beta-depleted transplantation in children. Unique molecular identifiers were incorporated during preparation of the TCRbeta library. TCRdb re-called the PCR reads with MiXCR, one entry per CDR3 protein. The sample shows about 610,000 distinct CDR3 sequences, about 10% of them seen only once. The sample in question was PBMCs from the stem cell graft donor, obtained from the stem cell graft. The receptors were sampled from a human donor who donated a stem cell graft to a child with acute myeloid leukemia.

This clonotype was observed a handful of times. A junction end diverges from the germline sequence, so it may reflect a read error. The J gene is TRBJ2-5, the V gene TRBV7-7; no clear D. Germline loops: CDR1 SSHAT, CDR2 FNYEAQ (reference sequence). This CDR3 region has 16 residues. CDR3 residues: CASSLSDQPNQETQYF. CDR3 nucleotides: TGTGCTAGCAGCTTAAGCGATCAGCCGAACCAGGAGACCCAGTACTTC. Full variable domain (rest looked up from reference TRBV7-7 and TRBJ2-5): GAGVSQSPRYKVTKRGQDVTLRCDPISSHATLYWYQQALGQGPEFLTYFNYEAQPDKSGLPSDRFSAERPEGSISTLTIQRTEQRDSAMYRCASSLSDQPNQETQYFGPGTRLLVL.

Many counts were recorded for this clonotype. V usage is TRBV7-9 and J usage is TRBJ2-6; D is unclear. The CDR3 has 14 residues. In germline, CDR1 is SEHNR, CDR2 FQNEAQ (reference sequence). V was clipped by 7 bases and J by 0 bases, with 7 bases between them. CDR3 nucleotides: TGTGCCAGCACCGAAGGCTCTGGGGCCAACGTCCTGACTTTC. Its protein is CASTEGSGANVLTF.

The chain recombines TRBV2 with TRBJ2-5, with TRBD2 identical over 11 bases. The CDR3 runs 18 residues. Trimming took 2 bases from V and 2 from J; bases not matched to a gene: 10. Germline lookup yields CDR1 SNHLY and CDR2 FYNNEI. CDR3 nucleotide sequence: TGTGCCAGCAGTGAACCCTGGGTAGCGGGAGGGGCTCAAGAGACCCAGTACTTC. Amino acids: CASSEPWVAGGAQETQYF.

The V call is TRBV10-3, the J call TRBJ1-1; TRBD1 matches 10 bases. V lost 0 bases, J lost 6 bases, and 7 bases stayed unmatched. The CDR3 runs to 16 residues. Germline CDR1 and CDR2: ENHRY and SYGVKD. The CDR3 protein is CAISESSPTGGSEAFF. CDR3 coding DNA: TGTGCCATCAGTGAGTCATCCCCGACAGGGGGCTCTGAAGCTTTCTTT.

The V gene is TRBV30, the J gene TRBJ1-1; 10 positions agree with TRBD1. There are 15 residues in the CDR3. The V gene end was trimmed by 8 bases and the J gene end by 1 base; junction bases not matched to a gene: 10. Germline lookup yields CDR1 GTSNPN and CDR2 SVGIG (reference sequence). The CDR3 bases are TGTGCCGCCCAGGACAGGGGGTTAGGGAACACTGAAGCTTTCTTT. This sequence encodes CAAQDRGLGNTEAFF.

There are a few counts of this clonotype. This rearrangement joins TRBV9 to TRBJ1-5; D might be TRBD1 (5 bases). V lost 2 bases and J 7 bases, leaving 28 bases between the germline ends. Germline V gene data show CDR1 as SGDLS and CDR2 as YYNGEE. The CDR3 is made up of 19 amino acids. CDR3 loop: CASSVVPPPSRQKDQPQHF. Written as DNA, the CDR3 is TGTGCCAGCAGCGTGGTCCCTCCACCCTCTAGACAGAAAGACCAGCCCCAGCATTTT.

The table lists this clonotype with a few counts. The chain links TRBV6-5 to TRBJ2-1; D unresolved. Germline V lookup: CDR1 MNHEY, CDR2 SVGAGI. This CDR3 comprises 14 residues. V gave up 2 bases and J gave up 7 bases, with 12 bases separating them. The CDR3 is CASSYRLEANEQFF. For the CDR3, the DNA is TGTGCCAGCAGTTACAGGTTAGAAGCTAATGAGCAGTTCTTC.

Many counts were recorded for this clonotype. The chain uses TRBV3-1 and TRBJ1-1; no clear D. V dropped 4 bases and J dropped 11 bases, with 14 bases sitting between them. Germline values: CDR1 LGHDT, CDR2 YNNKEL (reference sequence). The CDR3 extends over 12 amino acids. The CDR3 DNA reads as TGTGCCAGCAGCCCTAAGCTGGGGTGGGCTTTCTTT. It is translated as CASSPKLGWAFF.

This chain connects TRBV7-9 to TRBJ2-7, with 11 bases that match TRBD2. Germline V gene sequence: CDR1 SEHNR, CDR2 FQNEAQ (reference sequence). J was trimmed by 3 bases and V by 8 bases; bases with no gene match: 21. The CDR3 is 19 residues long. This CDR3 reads CASRRLDIAGGPSNYEQYF. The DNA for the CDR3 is TGTGCCAGCCGGCGTCTGGATATAGCGGGAGGGCCCAGCAACTACGAGCAGTACTTC.

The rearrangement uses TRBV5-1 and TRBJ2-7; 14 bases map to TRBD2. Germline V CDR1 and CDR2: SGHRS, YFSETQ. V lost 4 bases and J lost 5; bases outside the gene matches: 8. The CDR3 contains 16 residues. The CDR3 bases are TGCGCCAGCAGCCTTGGGACTAGCGGGAGTCGGAACGAGCAGTACTTC. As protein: CASSLGTSGSRNEQYF.

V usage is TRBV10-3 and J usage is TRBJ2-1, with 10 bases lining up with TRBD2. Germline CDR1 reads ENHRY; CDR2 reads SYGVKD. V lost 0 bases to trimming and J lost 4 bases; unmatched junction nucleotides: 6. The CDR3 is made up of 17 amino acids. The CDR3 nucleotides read TGTGCCATCAGTGAGTCTGGACTAGCGGATCCTTACAATGAGCAGTTCTTC. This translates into CAISESGLADPYNEQFF.

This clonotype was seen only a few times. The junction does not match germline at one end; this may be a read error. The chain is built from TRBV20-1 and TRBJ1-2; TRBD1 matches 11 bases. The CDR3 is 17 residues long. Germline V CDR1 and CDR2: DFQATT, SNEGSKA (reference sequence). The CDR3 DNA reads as TGCTGTGCTAGAGATCCCCGGACAGGGGGCGGTATCTATGGCTACACCTTC. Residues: CCARDPRTGGGIYGYTF.

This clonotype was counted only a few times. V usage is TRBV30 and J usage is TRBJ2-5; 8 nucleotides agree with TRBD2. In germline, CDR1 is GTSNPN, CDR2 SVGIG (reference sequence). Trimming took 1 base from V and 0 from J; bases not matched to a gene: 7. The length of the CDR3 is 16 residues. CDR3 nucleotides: TGTGCCTGGAGTGCCCATCGGGGGGGCAACCAAGAGACCCAGTACTTC. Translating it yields CAWSAHRGGNQETQYF.

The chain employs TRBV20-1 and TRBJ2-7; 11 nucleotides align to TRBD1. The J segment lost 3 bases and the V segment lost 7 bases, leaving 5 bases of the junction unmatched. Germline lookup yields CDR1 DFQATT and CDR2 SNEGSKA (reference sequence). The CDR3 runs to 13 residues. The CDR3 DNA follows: TGCAGTGGCTGGGGGACAGGGGGCTACGAGCAGTACTTC. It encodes CSGWGTGGYEQYF.

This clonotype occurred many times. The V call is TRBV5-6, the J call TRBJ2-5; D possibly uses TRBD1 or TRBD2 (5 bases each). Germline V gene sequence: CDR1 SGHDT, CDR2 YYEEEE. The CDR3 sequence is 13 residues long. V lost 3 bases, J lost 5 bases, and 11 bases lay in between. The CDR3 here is CASSSTWDETQYF. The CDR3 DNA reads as TGTGCCAGCAGCTCCACATGGGACGAGACCCAGTACTTC.

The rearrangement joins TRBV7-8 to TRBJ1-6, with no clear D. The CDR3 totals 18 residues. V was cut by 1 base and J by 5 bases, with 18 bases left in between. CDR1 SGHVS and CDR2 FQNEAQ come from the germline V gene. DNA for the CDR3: TGTGCCAGCAGCTTAGGGGGAAATCCGACGACGAATAATTCACCCCTCCACTTT. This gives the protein CASSLGGNPTTNNSPLHF.

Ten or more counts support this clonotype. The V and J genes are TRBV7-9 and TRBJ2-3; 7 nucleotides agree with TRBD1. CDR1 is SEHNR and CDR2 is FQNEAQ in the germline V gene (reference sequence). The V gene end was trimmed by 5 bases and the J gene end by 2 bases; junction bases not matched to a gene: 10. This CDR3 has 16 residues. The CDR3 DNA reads TGTGCCAGCAGCCCCCGACAGGGTCAACTCACAGATACGCAGTATTTT. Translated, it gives CASSPRQGQLTDTQYF.

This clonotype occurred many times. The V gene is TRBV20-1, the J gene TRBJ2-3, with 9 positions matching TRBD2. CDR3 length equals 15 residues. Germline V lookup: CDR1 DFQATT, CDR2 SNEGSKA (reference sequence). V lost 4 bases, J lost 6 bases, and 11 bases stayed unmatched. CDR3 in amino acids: CSATMGTSFADTQYF. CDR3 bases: TGCAGTGCTACGATGGGGACTAGCTTCGCCGATACGCAGTATTTT.

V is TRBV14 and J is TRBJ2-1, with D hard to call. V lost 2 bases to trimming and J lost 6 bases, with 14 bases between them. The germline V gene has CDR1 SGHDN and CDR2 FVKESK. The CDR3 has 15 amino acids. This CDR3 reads CASSQLAPRGNEQFF. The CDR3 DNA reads TGTGCCAGCAGCCAATTAGCTCCCAGAGGCAATGAGCAGTTCTTC.

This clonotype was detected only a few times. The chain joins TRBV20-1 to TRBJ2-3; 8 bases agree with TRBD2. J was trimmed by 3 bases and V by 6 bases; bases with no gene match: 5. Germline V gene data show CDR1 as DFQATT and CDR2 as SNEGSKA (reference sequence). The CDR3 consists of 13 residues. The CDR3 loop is CSAERGGTDTQYF. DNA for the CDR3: TGCAGTGCCGAACGGGGGGGAACAGATACGCAGTATTTT.

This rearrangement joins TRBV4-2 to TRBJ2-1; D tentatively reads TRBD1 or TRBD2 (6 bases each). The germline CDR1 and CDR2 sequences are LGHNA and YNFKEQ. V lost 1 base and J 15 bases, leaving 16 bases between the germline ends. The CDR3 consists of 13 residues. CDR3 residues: CASSQAGASSPFF. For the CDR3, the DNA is TGTGCCAGCAGCCAAGCGGGGGCTAGCTCGCCGTTCTTC.

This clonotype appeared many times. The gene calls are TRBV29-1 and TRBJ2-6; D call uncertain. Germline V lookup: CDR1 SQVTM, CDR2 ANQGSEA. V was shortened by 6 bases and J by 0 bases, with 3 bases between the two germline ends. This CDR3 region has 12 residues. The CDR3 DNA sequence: TGCAGCGTCCTCTCTGGGGCCAACGTCCTGACTTTC. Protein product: CSVLSGANVLTF.

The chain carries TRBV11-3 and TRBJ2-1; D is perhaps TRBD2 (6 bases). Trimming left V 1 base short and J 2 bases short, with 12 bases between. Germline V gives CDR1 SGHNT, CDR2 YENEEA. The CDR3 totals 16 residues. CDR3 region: CASSLVTGETYNEQFF. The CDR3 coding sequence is TGTGCCAGCAGCTTAGTAACGGGAGAGACCTACAATGAGCAGTTCTTC.

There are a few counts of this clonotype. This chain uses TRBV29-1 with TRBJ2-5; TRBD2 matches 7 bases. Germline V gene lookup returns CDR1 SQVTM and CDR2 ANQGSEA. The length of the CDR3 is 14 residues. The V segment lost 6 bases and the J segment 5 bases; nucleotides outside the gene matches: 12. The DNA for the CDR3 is TGCAGCGTCCACAAGACTAGCTTACGGGAGACCCAGTACTTC. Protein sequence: CSVHKTSLRETQYF.

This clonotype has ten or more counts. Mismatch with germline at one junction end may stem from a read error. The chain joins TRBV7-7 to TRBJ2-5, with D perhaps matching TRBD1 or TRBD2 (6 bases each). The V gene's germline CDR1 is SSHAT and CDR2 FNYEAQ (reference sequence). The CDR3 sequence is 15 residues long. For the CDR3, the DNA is TGTGCTAGCAGCCTGGGGGCTAGCGTGCAAGAGACCCAGTACTTC. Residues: CASSLGASVQETQYF.

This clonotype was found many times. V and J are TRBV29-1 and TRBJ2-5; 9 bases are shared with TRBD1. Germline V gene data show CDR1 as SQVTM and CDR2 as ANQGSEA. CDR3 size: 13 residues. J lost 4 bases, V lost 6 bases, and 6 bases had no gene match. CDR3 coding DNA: TGCAGCGTGGCGACAGGGGGTCTAGAGACCCAGTACTTC. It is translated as CSVATGGLETQYF.

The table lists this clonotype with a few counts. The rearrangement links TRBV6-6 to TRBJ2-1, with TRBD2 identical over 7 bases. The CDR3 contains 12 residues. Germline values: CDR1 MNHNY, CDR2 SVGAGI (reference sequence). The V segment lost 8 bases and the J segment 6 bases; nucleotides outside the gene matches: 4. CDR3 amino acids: CASLLAFNEQFF. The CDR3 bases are TGTGCCAGCCTACTAGCGTTCAATGAGCAGTTCTTC.

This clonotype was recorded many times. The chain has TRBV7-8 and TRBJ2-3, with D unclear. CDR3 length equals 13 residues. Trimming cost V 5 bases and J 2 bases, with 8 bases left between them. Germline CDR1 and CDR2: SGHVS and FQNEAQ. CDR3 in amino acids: CASSPLITDTQYF. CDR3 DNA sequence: TGTGCCAGCAGCCCGCTTATCACAGATACGCAGTATTTT.

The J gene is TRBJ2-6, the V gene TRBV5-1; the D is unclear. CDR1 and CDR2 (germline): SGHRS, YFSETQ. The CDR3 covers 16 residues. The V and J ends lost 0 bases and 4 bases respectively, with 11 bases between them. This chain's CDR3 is CASSLVSLAGANVLTF. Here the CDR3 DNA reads TGCGCCAGCAGCTTGGTGTCCTTGGCCGGGGCCAACGTCCTGACTTTC. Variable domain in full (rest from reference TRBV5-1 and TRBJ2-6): KAGVTQTPRYLIKTRGQQVTLSCSPISGHRSVSWYQQTPGQGLQFLFEYFSETQRNKGNFPGRFSGRQFSNSRSEMNVSTLELGDSALYLCASSLVSLAGANVLTFGAGSRLTVL.

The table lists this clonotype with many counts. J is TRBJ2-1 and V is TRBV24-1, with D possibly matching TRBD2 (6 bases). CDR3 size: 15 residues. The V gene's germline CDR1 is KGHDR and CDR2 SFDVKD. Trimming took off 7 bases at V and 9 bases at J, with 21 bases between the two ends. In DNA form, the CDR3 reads TGTGCCACCAGACTTAGCGGACTTGACGGTAGTGAGCAGTTCTTC. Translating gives CATRLSGLDGSEQFF.